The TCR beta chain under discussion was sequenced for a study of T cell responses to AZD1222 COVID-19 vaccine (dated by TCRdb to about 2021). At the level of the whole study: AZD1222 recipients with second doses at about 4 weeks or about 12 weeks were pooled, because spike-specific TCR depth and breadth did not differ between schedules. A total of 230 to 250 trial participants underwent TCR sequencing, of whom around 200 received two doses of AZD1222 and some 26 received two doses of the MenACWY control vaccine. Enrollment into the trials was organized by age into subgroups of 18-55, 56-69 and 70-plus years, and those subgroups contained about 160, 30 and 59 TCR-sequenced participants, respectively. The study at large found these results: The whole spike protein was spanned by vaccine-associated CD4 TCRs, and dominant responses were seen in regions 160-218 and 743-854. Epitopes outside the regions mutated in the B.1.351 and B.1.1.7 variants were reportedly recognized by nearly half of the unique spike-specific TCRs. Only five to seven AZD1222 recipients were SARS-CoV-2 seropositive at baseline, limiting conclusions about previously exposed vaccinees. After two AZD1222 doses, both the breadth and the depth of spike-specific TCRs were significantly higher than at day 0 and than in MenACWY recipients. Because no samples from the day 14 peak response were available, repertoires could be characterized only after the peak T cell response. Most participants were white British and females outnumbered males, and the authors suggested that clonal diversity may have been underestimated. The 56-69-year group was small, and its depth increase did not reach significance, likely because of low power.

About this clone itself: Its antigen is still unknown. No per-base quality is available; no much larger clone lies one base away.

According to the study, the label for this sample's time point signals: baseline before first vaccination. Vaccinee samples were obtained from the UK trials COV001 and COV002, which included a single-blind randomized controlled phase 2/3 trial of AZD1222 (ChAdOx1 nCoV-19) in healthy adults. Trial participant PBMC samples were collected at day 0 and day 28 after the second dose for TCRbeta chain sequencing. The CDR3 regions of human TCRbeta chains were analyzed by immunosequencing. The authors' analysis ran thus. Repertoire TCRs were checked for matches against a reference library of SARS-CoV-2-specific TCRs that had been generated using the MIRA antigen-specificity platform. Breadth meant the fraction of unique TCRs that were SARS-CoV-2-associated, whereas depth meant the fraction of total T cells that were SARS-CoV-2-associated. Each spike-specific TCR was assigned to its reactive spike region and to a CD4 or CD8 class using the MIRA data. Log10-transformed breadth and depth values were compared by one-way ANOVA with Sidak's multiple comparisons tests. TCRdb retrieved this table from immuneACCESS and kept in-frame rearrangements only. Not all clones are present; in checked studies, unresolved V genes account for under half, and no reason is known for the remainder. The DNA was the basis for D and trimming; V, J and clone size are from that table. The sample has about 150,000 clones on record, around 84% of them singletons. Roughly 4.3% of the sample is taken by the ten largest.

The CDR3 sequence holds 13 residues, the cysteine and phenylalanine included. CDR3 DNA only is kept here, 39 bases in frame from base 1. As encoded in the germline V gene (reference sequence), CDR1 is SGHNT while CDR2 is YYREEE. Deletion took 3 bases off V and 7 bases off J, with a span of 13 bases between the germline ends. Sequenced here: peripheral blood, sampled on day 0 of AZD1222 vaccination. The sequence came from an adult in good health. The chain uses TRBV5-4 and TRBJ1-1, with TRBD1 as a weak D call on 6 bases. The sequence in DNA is TGTGCCAGCAGCTCTCAAAACAGGGATGAAGCTTTCTTT. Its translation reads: CASSSQNRDEAFF.